The TCR beta chain described here comes from a study of breast tumors, draining lymph nodes, adjacent tissues. TCRdb analysed the multiplex PCR reads with MiXCR anew, one entry per CDR3 protein. The repertoire has 130,000 or so distinct CDR3 sequences, about 30% of them found once; the top ten carry less than 2.5%. Many counts were recorded for this clonotype. Axillary draining lymph nodes of breast cancer patients supplied the node samples. The sample consisted of axillary lymph node tissue. The receptor was isolated from a female donor with breast cancer. Some clones in this sample may be carry-over from other donors' samples.

CDR3 protein: CSATNPGHRDTQYF. The CDR3 DNA reads as TGCAGTGCTACAAATCCGGGACACAGGGATACGCAGTATTTT. The chain is built from TRBV20-1 and TRBJ2-3; a possible D gene is TRBD1 (6 bases). The germline V and J ends were trimmed by 4 bases and 6 bases, with 17 bases remaining between them. This CDR3 has 14 residues. The germline CDR1 and CDR2 sequences are DFQATT and SNEGSKA (reference sequence).